These 18 T cell receptor beta chains were all obtained from the same sample, sequenced in a study of beta chain features in type 1 diabetes. Every bit of the isolated RNA underwent reverse transcription, so sequencing read expressed TCRB transcripts. Profiled with immunoSEQ multiplex PCR; TCRdb holds only in-frame clones, not every one. The sample records 150,000 to 190,000 clones, about 8.1% being singletons. The sequenced material came from central memory CD4+ T cells from blood. The receptor source for this set is a man aged 18 to 35 in good health.

The chain combines TRBV7-2 with TRBJ2-6; 13 positions match TRBD2. The CDR3 has 17 residues. CDR1 is SGHTA and CDR2 is FQGNSA in the germline V gene. The V segment lost 5 bases and the J segment 2 bases; nucleotides outside the gene matches: 3. The CDR3 sequence is CASSPTSGGTGANVLTF. The CDR3, as DNA: TGTGCCAGCAGCCCGACTAGCGGGGGGACTGGGGCCAACGTCCTGACTTTC.

The CDR3 loop reads CASSFASGGREQFF. The CDR3 nucleotides are TGTGCCAGCAGCTTCGCCAGCGGGGGACGCGAGCAGTTCTTC. J is TRBJ2-1 and V is TRBV7-2, with TRBD2 identical over 8 bases. Per the germline V gene, CDR1 is SGHTA and CDR2 is FQGNSA. V gave up 3 bases and J gave up 10 bases; unmatched junction bases: 8. The CDR3 spans 14 residues. The entire variable domain, with the rest obtained from reference TRBV7-2 and TRBJ2-1, is as follows: GAGVSQSPSNKVTEKGKDVELRCDPISGHTALYWYRQSLGQGLEFLIYFQGNSAPDKSGLPSDRFSAERTGGSVSTLTIQRTQQEDSAVYLCASSFASGGREQFFGPGTRLTVL.

This clone was counted many times. At one of its ends the junction is not consistent with the germline gene, which may arise from a read error. Other DNA sequences from this sample encode an identical CDR3 as well. The chain employs TRBV5-1 and TRBJ2-1, with 10 bases fitting TRBD2. Germline V lookup: CDR1 SGHRS, CDR2 YFSETQ. This CDR3 spans 14 amino acids. The CDR3 region is CASSYPGLANEQFF. DNA for the CDR3: TGTGCCAGCAGCTACCCGGGACTAGCGAATGAGCAGTTCTTC.

The chain has TRBV7-2 and TRBJ2-1, with 9 bases that match TRBD2. The germline gives CDR1 SGHTA, CDR2 FQGNSA. The V gene end was trimmed by 2 bases and the J gene end by 7 bases; junction bases not matched to a gene: 15. The CDR3 spans 18 residues. The CDR3 bases are TGTGCCAGCAGCTTATTTCGCCCGCGGCGGGAGGGCAGAAATGAGCAGTTCTTC. It is translated as CASSLFRPRREGRNEQFF.

This CDR3 is CASSCLLAGVSNEQFF. The CDR3 DNA is TGTGCCAGCAGTTGCTTACTAGCGGGAGTTTCCAATGAGCAGTTCTTC. V is TRBV6-8 and J is TRBJ2-1; 11 positions match TRBD2. Losses at the gene ends were 4 bases for V and 6 bases for J; bases not matched to a gene: 8. CDR3 length: 16 residues. CDR1 and CDR2 from the germline V gene are MNHGY and SAAAGT.

This clone was detected ten times or more. The V call is TRBV14, the J call TRBJ1-6; D is possibly TRBD1 (6 bases). This CDR3 has 15 amino acids. V was pared by 4 bases and J by 9 bases, with 16 bases between. CDR1 SGHDN and CDR2 FVKESK come from the germline V gene. CDR3 bases: TGTGCCAGCAGCCCCCGGACAGCCGACGGTTCACCCCTCCACTTT. Translated: CASSPRTADGSPLHF. Together with reference TRBV14 and TRBJ1-6, the CDR3 gives the full variable domain: EAGVTQFPSHSVIEKGQTVTLRCDPISGHDNLYWYRRVMGKEIKFLLHFVKESKQDESGMPNNRFLAERTGGTYSTLKVQPAELEDSGVYFCASSPRTADGSPLHFGNGTRLTVT.

This clone was counted a few times. The chain couples TRBV7-2 to TRBJ1-5; 7 bases line up with TRBD1. After removal of 6 bases from V and 4 bases from J, the junction contained 9 bases not matched to a gene. The V gene's germline CDR1 is SGHTA and CDR2 FQGNSA. The length of the CDR3 is 15 residues. Here the CDR3 reads CASSPGTEGNQPQHF. The CDR3 DNA sequence: TGTGCCAGCAGTCCTGGGACAGAAGGAAATCAGCCCCAGCATTTT.

Note on this clone: Other DNA sequences in this specimen translate into the identical CDR3. The chain carries TRBV5-6 and TRBJ2-3; 7 bases agree with TRBD1. Trimming took 0 bases from V and 6 from J; bases not matched to a gene: 7. The V gene's germline CDR1 is SGHDT and CDR2 YYEEEE. This CDR3 has 15 amino acids. The CDR3 loop is CASSLGGGLGDTQYF. DNA of the CDR3: TGTGCCAGCAGCTTGGGAGGGGGCCTGGGGGATACGCAGTATTTT.

This clone was seen a few times. The chain links TRBV6-6 to TRBJ1-5; tentative D call: TRBD1 (6 bases). There are 14 residues in the CDR3. Trimming stripped 6 bases from V and 7 bases from J, with 16 bases between. Per the germline V gene, CDR1 is MNHNY and CDR2 is SVGAGI (reference sequence). CDR3 loop: CASREGGFDQPQHF. In DNA form, the CDR3 reads TGTGCCAGCAGAGAGGGGGGGTTTGACCAGCCCCAGCATTTT.

This clone appeared a few times. This chain connects TRBV27 to TRBJ2-1; 10 bases are shared with TRBD2. This CDR3 comprises 18 residues. V was pared by 8 bases and J by 0 bases, with 13 bases of the junction left unmatched. Germline-derived CDR1 and CDR2 are MNHEY and SMNVEV (reference sequence). CDR3 in DNA: TGTGCCAGCGCTAGCGGGAGAGCTCCGCTACGCTCCTACAATGAGCAGTTCTTC. It codes for CASASGRAPLRSYNEQFF.

This clone was recorded a few times. V and J are TRBV5-1 and TRBJ2-2; TRBD1 matches at 9 bases. CDR3 length: 15 amino acids. V gave up 4 bases and J gave up 1 base; unmatched junction bases: 2. Per the germline V gene, CDR1 is SGHRS and CDR2 is YFSETQ. The CDR3 here is CASSRTGENTGELFF. Here the CDR3 DNA reads TGCGCCAGCAGCCGGACAGGGGAGAACACCGGGGAGCTGTTTTTT.

In this sample, this clone turned up a few times. The chain uses TRBV5-4 and TRBJ2-7; 9 nucleotides align to TRBD2. The CDR3 is 16 amino acids. Germline values: CDR1 SGHNT, CDR2 YYREEE (reference sequence). Germline trimming cut 0 bases from V and 2 bases from J; bases unmatched to any gene: 6. The CDR3 DNA is TGTGCCAGCAGCTTGGACAGCGGGGGGTATGCCTACGAGCAGTACTTC. Its translation: CASSLDSGGYAYEQYF.

J is TRBJ2-1 and V is TRBV9; possible D gene TRBD1, 5 bases. Trimming shortened V by 4 bases and J by 6 bases, and 14 bases separated the two germline ends. The CDR3 covers 14 residues. Germline V CDR1 and CDR2: SGDLS, YYNGEE. For the CDR3, the DNA is TGTGCCAGCAGCCCATCGGAAAGGGGCAATGAGCAGTTCTTC. Protein product: CASSPSERGNEQFF.

V and J are TRBV4-3 and TRBJ2-3; a weak D match, TRBD2 (6 bases). CDR1 is LGHNA, CDR2 YSLEER, per germline. The CDR3 contains 13 residues. Trimming took 0 bases from V and 9 from J, leaving 10 bases between them. The CDR3 sequence is CASSQDAGKTQYF. The CDR3 nucleotides read TGCGCCAGCAGCCAAGATGCGGGGAAGACGCAGTATTTT.

V is TRBV4-3 and J is TRBJ2-1; the D is unclear. The CDR3 length is 17 residues. The V end lost 0 bases, the J end lost 0 bases, and 12 bases lay between the germline ends. CDR1 is LGHNA, CDR2 YSLEER, per germline. The CDR3: CASSQEMRSSSYNEQFF. In DNA form, the CDR3 reads TGCGCCAGCAGCCAAGAGATGCGGAGTAGCTCCTACAATGAGCAGTTCTTC.

This clone was counted at least ten times. The chain links TRBV30 to TRBJ2-1, with 10 bases lining up with TRBD2. Looked up from germline, CDR1 is GTSNPN and CDR2 is SVGIG (reference sequence). Trimming cost V 0 bases and J 15 bases; bases outside gene matches: 8. The CDR3 sequence is 13 residues long. The CDR3 sequence is CAWSVILAGDPFF. In nucleotides, the CDR3 is TGTGCCTGGAGTGTAATTCTAGCGGGAGACCCGTTCTTC.

This clone came up a few times. This rearrangement joins TRBV5-1 to TRBJ2-7; TRBD2 aligns across 14 bases. This CDR3 contains 14 residues. The J segment lost 5 bases and the V segment lost 7 bases, leaving 5 bases of the junction unmatched. Germline CDR1 and CDR2: SGHRS and YFSETQ. The CDR3 here is CASRLGLAGDEQYF. As DNA, the CDR3 is TGCGCCAGCCGGCTGGGACTAGCGGGAGACGAGCAGTACTTC. Combining the CDR3 with reference TRBV5-1 and TRBJ2-7 gives the whole variable domain KAGVTQTPRYLIKTRGQQVTLSCSPISGHRSVSWYQQTPGQGLQFLFEYFSETQRNKGNFPGRFSGRQFSNSRSEMNVSTLELGDSALYLCASRLGLAGDEQYFGPGTRLTVT.

J is TRBJ2-5 and V is TRBV9; TRBD2 aligns across 13 bases. The CDR3 has 16 amino acids. After removal of 2 bases from V and 2 bases from J, the junction contained 3 bases not matched to a gene. The germline gives CDR1 SGDLS, CDR2 YYNGEE. The CDR3 loop reads CASSVGGLAGQETQYF. CDR3 DNA sequence: TGTGCCAGCAGCGTTGGGGGACTAGCGGGACAAGAGACCCAGTACTTC.